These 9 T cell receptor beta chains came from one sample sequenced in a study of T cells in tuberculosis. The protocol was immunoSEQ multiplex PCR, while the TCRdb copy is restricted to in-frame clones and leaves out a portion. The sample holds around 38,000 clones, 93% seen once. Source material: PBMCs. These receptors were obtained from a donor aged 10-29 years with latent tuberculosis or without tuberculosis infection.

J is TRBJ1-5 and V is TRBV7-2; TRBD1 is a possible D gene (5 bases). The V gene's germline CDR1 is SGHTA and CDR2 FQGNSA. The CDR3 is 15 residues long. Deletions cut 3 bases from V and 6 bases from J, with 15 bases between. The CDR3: CASSLFSGEGQPQHF. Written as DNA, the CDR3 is TGTGCCAGCAGCTTGTTTTCGGGGGAGGGTCAGCCCCAGCATTTT. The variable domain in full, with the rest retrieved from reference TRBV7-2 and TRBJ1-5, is GAGVSQSPSNKVTEKGKDVELRCDPISGHTALYWYRQSLGQGLEFLIYFQGNSAPDKSGLPSDRFSAERTGGSVSTLTIQRTQQEDSAVYLCASSLFSGEGQPQHFGDGTRLSIL.

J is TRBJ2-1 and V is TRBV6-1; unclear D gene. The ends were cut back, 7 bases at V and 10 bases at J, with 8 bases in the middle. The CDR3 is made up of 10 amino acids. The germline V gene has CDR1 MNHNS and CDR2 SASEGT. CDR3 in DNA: TGTGCCAGCACTTCTCTCGAGCAGTTCTTC. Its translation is CASTSLEQFF.

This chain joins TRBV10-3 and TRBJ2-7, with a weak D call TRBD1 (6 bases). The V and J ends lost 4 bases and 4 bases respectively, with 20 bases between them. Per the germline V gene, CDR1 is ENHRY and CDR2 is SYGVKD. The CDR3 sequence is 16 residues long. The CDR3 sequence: CAISGGSKGQGYEQYF. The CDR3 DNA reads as TGTGCCATCAGTGGGGGGAGTAAGGGGCAGGGGTACGAGCAGTACTTC.

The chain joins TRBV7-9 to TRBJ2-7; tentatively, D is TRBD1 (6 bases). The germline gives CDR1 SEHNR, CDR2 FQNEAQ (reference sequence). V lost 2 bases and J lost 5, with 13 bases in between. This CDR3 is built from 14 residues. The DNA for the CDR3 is TGTGCCAGCAGCTTATCCATGGGACACAACGAGCAGTACTTC. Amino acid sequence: CASSLSMGHNEQYF.

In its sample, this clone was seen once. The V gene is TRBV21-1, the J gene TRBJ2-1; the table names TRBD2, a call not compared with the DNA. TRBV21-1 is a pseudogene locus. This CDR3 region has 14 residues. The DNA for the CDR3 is TGTGCCAGCAACAAACGGGGGAAGGGACATGAGCAGTTCTTC. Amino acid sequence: CASNKRGKGHEQFF.

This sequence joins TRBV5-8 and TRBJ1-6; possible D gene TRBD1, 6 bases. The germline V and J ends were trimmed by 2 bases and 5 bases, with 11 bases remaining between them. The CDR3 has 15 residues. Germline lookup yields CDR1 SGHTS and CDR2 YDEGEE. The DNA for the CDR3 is TGTGCCAGCAGCTTCCGGACAGTAGATAATTCACCCCTCCACTTT. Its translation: CASSFRTVDNSPLHF.

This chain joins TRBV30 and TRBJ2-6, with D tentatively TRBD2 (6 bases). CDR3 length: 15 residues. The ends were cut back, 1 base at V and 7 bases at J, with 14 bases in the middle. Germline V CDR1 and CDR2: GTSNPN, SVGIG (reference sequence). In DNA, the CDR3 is TGTGCCTGGAGTGATCGCGGGGTACGAGCCAACGTCCTGACTTTC. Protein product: CAWSDRGVRANVLTF.

This CDR3 is CASSYAGTAYEQYF. The CDR3 nucleotides read TGTGCCAGCAGTTACGCCGGGACAGCCTACGAGCAGTACTTC. The rearrangement uses TRBV6-5 and TRBJ2-7; 7 bases are a match to TRBD1. This CDR3 has 14 residues. J lost 2 bases, V lost 2 bases, and 3 bases had no gene match. The germline V gene has CDR1 MNHEY and CDR2 SVGAGI.

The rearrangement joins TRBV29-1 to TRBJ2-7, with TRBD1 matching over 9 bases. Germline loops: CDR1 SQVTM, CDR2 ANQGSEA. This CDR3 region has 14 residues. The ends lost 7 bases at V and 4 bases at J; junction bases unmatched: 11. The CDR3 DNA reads TGCAGCGCCTTAACTCCGGGACAGGGATACGAGCAGTACTTC. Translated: CSALTPGQGYEQYF.